This T cell receptor beta chain is from a study of graft-versus-host responses after intestinal transplantation. Study at large: Each recipient received a multivisceral, liver-intestinal, or isolated intestinal graft.

Germline V gene lookup returns CDR1 MNHEY and CDR2 SMNVEV (reference sequence). V dropped 2 bases and J dropped 0 bases, with 5 bases sitting between them. This CDR3 is 14 amino acids long. Assay used: immunoSEQ multiplex PCR; TCRdb lists only in-frame clones, some missing. The sample includes around 110,000 clones, 90% of them seen just once. Study-wide results and limits: Recipient bone marrow held GvH clones, some seen earlier in ileum or blood.

On this clone: Its specificity is unknown.

This clonotype originated in a human donor who received an intestinal transplant. The chain is built from TRBV27 and TRBJ2-1; D is ambiguous. The sequenced sample was unstimulated CD4+ T cells sorted from spleen or lymph node cells, obtained before intestinal transplant. CDR3 residues: CASSLVSSYNEQFF. The CDR3 DNA sequence: TGTGCCAGCAGTTTAGTCAGCTCCTACAATGAGCAGTTCTTC.